These T cell receptor beta chains were read from a single sample in a study of shared clonotypes between healthy human individuals. TCRdb's table, derived via immunoSEQ multiplex PCR, lists solely in-frame clones and lacks some. The repertoire holds 2 million to 2.5 million clones, with 80% to 95% as singletons. The sample comprised naive CD4+ T cells from PBMCs. These receptors were collected from a young man in good health. Some clones in this sample may be carry-over from other donors' samples. The CDR3 runs from the conserved cysteine through the conserved F or W. The order of the fields is CDR3 protein, clone size, V gene. Part of the rows lack a size; the others show once, few, many or a class for expanded clones.

CDR3aa: CASSLLAGADNEQFF
abundance: -
v_gene: TRBV5-1

CDR3aa: CASSRPQGGEQFF
abundance: once
v_gene: TRBV18

CDR3aa: CASIASRTNYGYTF
abundance: -
v_gene: TRBV2

CDR3aa: CASSLNQRDGYTF
abundance: -
v_gene: TRBV18

CDR3aa: CASSGGFQETQYF
abundance: -
v_gene: TRBV6-1

CDR3aa: CASSLSGRREQFF
abundance: -
v_gene: TRBV27

CDR3aa: CASSRVGARAGANVLTF
abundance: -
v_gene: TRBV19

CDR3aa: CASRGQGPGQPQHF
abundance: -
v_gene: TRBV6-1

CDR3aa: CAWVLGRAPNNEQFF
abundance: -
v_gene: TRBV30

CDR3aa: CASSPKVEQYF
abundance: -
v_gene: TRBV7-9

CDR3aa: CASTPGQGAGELFF
abundance: -
v_gene: TRBV19

CDR3aa: CAISDPLRNSGANVLTF
abundance: -
v_gene: TRBV10-3

CDR3aa: CASSPRTTSGAYEQYF
abundance: -
v_gene: TRBV4-2

CDR3aa: CASSEYSNQPQHF
abundance: few
v_gene: TRBV9

CDR3aa: CASRGAGDADTQYF
abundance: -
v_gene: TRBV28

CDR3aa: CASSLGRQGFYGYTF
abundance: -
v_gene: TRBV5-4

CDR3aa: CASRSSGTGGREQYF
abundance: -
v_gene: TRBV6-6

CDR3aa: CASSSPDGLGKNIQYF
abundance: -
v_gene: TRBV28

CDR3aa: CASSSTARNEQFF
abundance: -
v_gene: TRBV5-1

CDR3aa: CASSLSGSYNEQFF
abundance: -
v_gene: TRBV7-3

CDR3aa: CASSSLPASYEQYF
abundance: -
v_gene: TRBV5-1

CDR3aa: CASSSFRGSYNEQFF
abundance: -
v_gene: TRBV5-4

CDR3aa: CSVARVVDGELFF
abundance: -
v_gene: TRBV29-1

CDR3aa: CASSLSPTLTQYF
abundance: -
v_gene: TRBV13

CDR3aa: CASSEDRAWTEQYF
abundance: few
v_gene: TRBV5-1

CDR3aa: CARSEYGLAGGSDEQYF
abundance: -
v_gene: TRBV7-5

CDR3aa: CASSLGRAQETQYF
abundance: -
v_gene: TRBV18

CDR3aa: CASSQDRGGEAVETQYF
abundance: once
v_gene: TRBV4-1

CDR3aa: CASSYSIQAGTAFF
abundance: -
v_gene: TRBV6-5

CDR3aa: CASSIIAAAEPEQYF
abundance: -
v_gene: TRBV19

CDR3aa: CASIPLWGQGQPQHF
abundance: once
v_gene: TRBV28

CDR3aa: CASSIPRSEKLFF
abundance: -
v_gene: TRBV19

CDR3aa: CATSSRQDTPYEQYF
abundance: -
v_gene: TRBV15

CDR3aa: CATLMTGAGEQYF
abundance: -
v_gene: TRBV7-9

CDR3aa: CASSGSSSGRYDEQFF
abundance: -
v_gene: TRBV4-2

CDR3aa: CASSYSGGLAGEQFF
abundance: -
v_gene: TRBV6-5

CDR3aa: CASGTKGTPAFF
abundance: -
v_gene: TRBV12-5

CDR3aa: CASSESGQRVGYTF
abundance: once
v_gene: TRBV6-1

CDR3aa: CAWSRTGTGNTIYF
abundance: -
v_gene: TRBV30

CDR3aa: CASSSASEKLFF
abundance: -
v_gene: TRBV28

CDR3aa: CASSPGQGETYEQYF
abundance: -
v_gene: TRBV18

CDR3aa: CASRQGRSYNEQFF
abundance: -
v_gene: TRBV5-1

CDR3aa: CASSFPSGRWPYEQYF
abundance: -
v_gene: TRBV5-8

CDR3aa: CASSLTGRDDTQYF
abundance: -
v_gene: TRBV7-9

CDR3aa: CSVGGTITGGNEQFF
abundance: -
v_gene: TRBV29-1

CDR3aa: CASSETYDRGRSYEQYF
abundance: once
v_gene: TRBV6-1

CDR3aa: CASSLAGRNEQFF
abundance: -
v_gene: TRBV7-2

CDR3aa: CASSQDTTSANYEQYF
abundance: once
v_gene: TRBV4-2